This passage covers 29 T cell receptor beta chains from one sample sequenced in a study of neurological immune-mediated disorders. TCRdb processed the 5' RACE reads anew with MiXCR; each CDR3 protein has one entry. Found here are 71,000 or so distinct CDR3 sequences, around 13% of them singletons; the top ten hold around 4.3%. Time point: longitudinal time-point 1 (baseline). The sample taken for sequencing was PBMCs. Receptor source: a female donor with HTLV-1-associated myelopathy (HAM/TSP).

This clonotype came up a few times. V gene TRBV5-5 combines with J gene TRBJ2-7; 11 bases fit TRBD1. The V gene end was trimmed by 7 bases and the J gene end by 4 bases; junction bases not matched to a gene: 7. CDR1 is SGHKS and CDR2 is YYEKEE in the germline V gene (reference sequence). The CDR3 sequence is 14 residues long. CDR3 sequence reads: CASDTGTGGYEQYF. The CDR3 bases are TGTGCCAGCGACACCGGGACAGGGGGTTACGAGCAGTACTTC.

This clonotype has a single count. This clone may be a read error of a much larger clone one base away. V is TRBV7-3 and J is TRBJ2-7; 7 positions match TRBD1. Germline values: CDR1 SGHTA, CDR2 FQGTGA. The CDR3 is 14 residues long. CDR3 coding DNA: TGTGCCAGCAGCCCACAGGGGAACTCCAACGAGCAGTACTTC. Amino acids: CASSPQGNSNEQYF. The full variable domain, completed using reference TRBV7-3 and TRBJ2-7, is GAGVSQTPSNKVTEKGKYVELRCDPISGHTALYWYRQSLGQGPEFLIYFQGTGAADDSGLPNDRFFAVRPEGSVSTLKIQRTERGDSAVYLCASSPQGNSNEQYFGPGTRLTVT.

The table lists this clonotype with many counts. This chain joins TRBV5-1 and TRBJ2-7; 8 positions agree with TRBD1. Losses at the gene ends were 4 bases for V and 7 bases for J; bases not matched to a gene: 10. CDR1 SGHRS and CDR2 YFSETQ come from the germline V gene. This CDR3 is 14 amino acids long. The CDR3 DNA sequence: TGCGCCAGCAGCCCTGGGCAGGGGGCGCTTGAGCAGTACTTC. This gives the protein CASSPGQGALEQYF. The full variable domain, its missing parts supplied by reference TRBV5-1 and TRBJ2-7, is KAGVTQTPRYLIKTRGQQVTLSCSPISGHRSVSWYQQTPGQGLQFLFEYFSETQRNKGNFPGRFSGRQFSNSRSEMNVSTLELGDSALYLCASSPGQGALEQYFGPGTRLTVT.

Ten or more counts support this clonotype. The V and J genes are TRBV4-1 and TRBJ2-3; TRBD2 matches 7 bases. Trimming took 1 base from V and 2 from J; bases not matched to a gene: 12. CDR1 and CDR2 (germline): MGHRA, YSYEKL. CDR3 size: 18 residues. The CDR3: CASSQAAGSGISTDTQYF. DNA of the CDR3: TGCGCCAGCAGCCAAGCCGCGGGCAGCGGGATCTCCACAGATACGCAGTATTTT.

This clonotype showed up many times. V gene TRBV5-1 combines with J gene TRBJ2-3; D unresolved. The CDR3 has 13 amino acids. V was clipped by 5 bases and J by 6 bases, with 13 bases between them. Germline V gene sequence: CDR1 SGHRS, CDR2 YFSETQ. The CDR3: CASSRTARDTQYF. The CDR3 DNA reads as TGCGCCAGCAGTCGCACCGCGAGGGATACGCAGTATTTT.

This clonotype was picked up many times. The rearrangement uses TRBV5-1 and TRBJ2-2; 7 positions agree with TRBD2. Trimming removed 1 base from V and 1 base from J; junction bases left unmatched: 4. Germline CDR1 is SGHRS and CDR2 is YFSETQ. The CDR3 runs 16 residues. CDR3 in DNA: TGCGCCAGCAGCTTGAGACCTAGCGGGAACACCGGGGAGCTGTTTTTT. Its protein product is CASSLRPSGNTGELFF.

This clonotype was detected many times. This chain uses TRBV27 with TRBJ2-7; D uncertain. CDR3 size: 13 residues. Trimming stripped 3 bases from V and 0 bases from J, with 6 bases between. CDR1 and CDR2 (germline): MNHEY, SMNVEV (reference sequence). The CDR3 here is CASSFLSSYEQYF. DNA of the CDR3: TGTGCCAGCAGTTTCCTTTCCTCCTACGAGCAGTACTTC.

This clonotype was counted ten times or more. This rearrangement joins TRBV28 to TRBJ2-6; D is possibly TRBD1 or TRBD2 (5 bases each). Germline loops: CDR1 MDHEN, CDR2 SYDVKM. Between the trimmed V and J ends, which lost 7 bases and 0 bases, there was a span of 19 bases. There are 18 residues in the CDR3. The CDR3 here is CASIRARGARSGANVLTF. The CDR3 DNA reads TGTGCCAGCATTCGGGCCCGAGGGGCGCGCTCTGGGGCCAACGTCCTGACTTTC.

This clonotype was seen at least ten times. The chain combines TRBV11-2 with TRBJ2-3; 8 nucleotides line up with TRBD2. The germline V gene has CDR1 SGHAT and CDR2 FQNNGV. The V segment lost 3 bases and the J segment 6 bases; nucleotides outside the gene matches: 11. The CDR3 runs 16 residues. Here the CDR3 DNA reads TGTGCCAGCAGCTTGGTAGGCGGGGGGTCTCAGGATACGCAGTATTTT. Amino acids: CASSLVGGGSQDTQYF.

This clonotype was found many times. This chain links TRBV10-3 with TRBJ1-5; TRBD1 might be the D (5 bases). V was clipped by 8 bases and J by 2 bases, with 7 bases between them. Germline V lookup: CDR1 ENHRY, CDR2 SYGVKD. There are 12 residues in the CDR3. The CDR3 protein is CAIGAGNQPQHF. As DNA, the CDR3 is TGTGCCATCGGGGCGGGCAATCAGCCCCAGCATTTT.

This clonotype was recorded at least ten times. The V call is TRBV15, the J call TRBJ2-2; D ambiguous. V lost 3 bases and J lost 5, with 19 bases in between. The CDR3 length is 17 residues. Germline-derived CDR1 and CDR2 are LNHNV and YYDKDF (reference sequence). CDR3 amino acids: CATSRGWVTAQTGELFF. In DNA form, the CDR3 reads TGTGCCACCAGCAGGGGATGGGTGACGGCACAGACCGGGGAGCTGTTTTTT.

This clonotype showed up many times. The rearrangement uses TRBV12-3 or TRBV12-4 and TRBJ2-2, with 12 bases matching TRBD2. The CDR3 is 14 amino acids. Trimming at V came to 6 bases and at J to 9 bases, leaving 5 bases not matched to a gene. The CDR3, as DNA: TGTGCCAGCAGCCTCCTAGCGGGGGGGCGGGAGCTGTTTTTT. This gives the protein CASSLLAGGRELFF.

The table lists this clonotype with many counts. The genes are TRBV4-2 and TRBJ2-2, with 9 bases aligning to TRBD1. CDR1 is LGHNA and CDR2 is YNFKEQ in the germline V gene. J was trimmed by 6 bases and V by 0 bases; bases with no gene match: 8. The CDR3 is made up of 17 amino acids. CDR3 coding DNA: TGTGCCAGCAGCCAAGATTCGACAGGGGGATTAGCCGGGGAGCTGTTTTTT. It is translated as CASSQDSTGGLAGELFF.

This clonotype showed up many times. The J gene is TRBJ1-5, the V gene TRBV12-3 or TRBV12-4; 8 positions match TRBD1. V was pared by 5 bases and J by 4 bases, with 7 bases of the junction left unmatched. The CDR3 loop spans 15 amino acids. CDR3 DNA: TGTGCCAGCAGTCTAACCGGGACAGGAAATCAGCCCCAGCATTTT. Translating gives CASSLTGTGNQPQHF.

This clonotype was seen at least ten times. V and J are TRBV7-2 and TRBJ2-3; 8 positions match TRBD2. In germline, CDR1 is SGHTA, CDR2 FQGNSA. This CDR3 has 17 amino acids. The J segment lost 3 bases and the V segment lost 5 bases, leaving 13 bases of the junction unmatched. Here the CDR3 DNA reads TGTGCCAGCAGCCGCACCCCCCTAGGACTAGCTACAGATACGCAGTATTTT. Encoded protein: CASSRTPLGLATDTQYF.

The chain employs TRBV5-1 and TRBJ2-1; 7 nucleotides align to TRBD1. CDR1 and CDR2 from the germline V gene are SGHRS and YFSETQ. V was pared by 4 bases and J by 8 bases, with 15 bases of the junction left unmatched. The CDR3 is 16 residues long. In nucleotides, the CDR3 is TGCGCCAGCAGCGGATCGTGGCAGGGGGAAAGGTATGAGCAGTTCTTC. It yields the protein CASSGSWQGERYEQFF.

Many counts were recorded for this clonotype. V usage is TRBV4-2 and J usage is TRBJ2-1; 9 bases match TRBD1. Germline V lookup: CDR1 LGHNA, CDR2 YNFKEQ. The CDR3 has 15 residues. After removal of 1 base from V and 10 bases from J, the junction contained 8 bases not matched to a gene. CDR3 amino acids: CASSQVTGGVLEQFF. The CDR3 DNA sequence: TGTGCCAGCAGCCAAGTCACAGGGGGCGTTTTGGAGCAGTTCTTC.

This clonotype has a count of ten or more. This chain joins TRBV27 and TRBJ1-3, with 7 nucleotides matching TRBD1. The CDR3 has 13 amino acids. V shed 5 bases and J 5 bases; nucleotides not matched to a gene: 3. Germline CDR1 is MNHEY and CDR2 is SMNVEV (reference sequence). The chain's CDR3 is CASSPQGRNTIYF. The CDR3 coding sequence is TGTGCCAGCAGTCCACAGGGGAGAAACACCATATATTTT.

This clonotype was seen repeatedly, ten times or more. The V call is TRBV2, the J call TRBJ2-2, with D possibly TRBD1 on 6 matching bases. Germline lookup yields CDR1 SNHLY and CDR2 FYNNEI. The CDR3 length is 16 residues. V was cut by 6 bases and J by 4 bases, with 18 bases left in between. The CDR3 nucleotides are TGTGCCAGCAGAAGACAGGACAGAGAAATCACCGGGGAGCTGTTTTTT. Amino acids: CASRRQDREITGELFF.

This clonotype was detected ten times or more. The chain combines TRBV9 with TRBJ2-7, with TRBD2 matching 7 bases. The CDR3 is 14 residues long. Germline lookup yields CDR1 SGDLS and CDR2 YYNGEE. Losses at the gene ends were 4 bases for V and 2 bases for J; bases not matched to a gene: 6. CDR3 region: CASSLLSGAYEQYF. CDR3 nucleotides: TGTGCCAGCAGCTTACTGAGCGGGGCCTACGAGCAGTACTTC.

The chain has TRBV3-1 and TRBJ2-3, with 15 bases lining up with TRBD2. V lost 4 bases and J lost 5; bases outside the gene matches: 7. Germline CDR1 reads LGHDT; CDR2 reads YNNKEL (reference sequence). The length of the CDR3 is 17 residues. CDR3 loop: CASSLWTSGGARDTQYF. The DNA of the CDR3 is TGTGCCAGCAGCCTCTGGACTAGCGGGGGGGCCAGAGATACGCAGTATTTT.

The rearrangement links TRBV18 to TRBJ2-1, with 9 nucleotides matching TRBD1. Trimming removed 3 bases from V and 6 bases from J; junction bases left unmatched: 9. This CDR3 has 16 residues. Germline V CDR1 and CDR2: KGHSH, LQKENI. In DNA, the CDR3 is TGTGCCAGCTCACCCATCGGGACAGGGCACCCCAATGAGCAGTTCTTC. It translates to CASSPIGTGHPNEQFF.

This clonotype was detected ten times or more. This chain connects TRBV11-2 to TRBJ2-7; TRBD1 matches at 7 bases. This CDR3 is built from 13 residues. Losses at the gene ends were 5 bases for V and 2 bases for J; bases not matched to a gene: 3. Germline V gene lookup returns CDR1 SGHAT and CDR2 FQNNGV. Here the CDR3 reads CASSQDRTYEQYF. Written as DNA, the CDR3 is TGTGCCAGCAGCCAGGACAGGACCTACGAGCAGTACTTC.

This clonotype was counted ten times or more. J is TRBJ1-2 and V is TRBV10-3, with TRBD1 matching 9 bases. The CDR3 runs 17 residues. Germline trimming cut 2 bases from V and 5 bases from J; bases unmatched to any gene: 12. The germline CDR1 and CDR2 sequences are ENHRY and SYGVKD. The CDR3 protein is CAISERDREAFGYGYTF. CDR3 coding DNA: TGTGCCATCAGTGAGAGGGACAGGGAGGCATTTGGGTATGGCTACACCTTC.

This clonotype was recorded at least ten times. The chain employs TRBV9 and TRBJ2-7; 7 bases are shared with TRBD1. Losses at the gene ends were 4 bases for V and 3 bases for J; bases not matched to a gene: 19. CDR3 size: 18 residues. Germline loops: CDR1 SGDLS, CDR2 YYNGEE. In nucleotides, the CDR3 is TGTGCCAGCAGCACACCTAATACCGGGACAGATTTGAACTACGAGCAGTACTTC. Its translation: CASSTPNTGTDLNYEQYF. The full variable domain, rest sourced from reference TRBV9 and TRBJ2-7, is DSGVTQTPKHLITATGQRVTLRCSPRSGDLSVYWYQQSLDQGLQFLIQYYNGEERAKGNILERFSAQQFPDLHSELNLSSLELGDSALYFCASSTPNTGTDLNYEQYFGPGTRLTVT.

The chain combines TRBV5-1 with TRBJ1-6, with D possibly being TRBD1 (5 bases). Germline loops: CDR1 SGHRS, CDR2 YFSETQ. The CDR3 runs 16 residues. With 5 bases removed from V and 8 bases from J, the gap between germline ends came to 20 bases. CDR3 amino acids: CASSFAGRLGDSPLHF. CDR3 sequence (DNA): TGCGCCAGCAGTTTCGCGGGGCGCCTCGGGGATTCACCCCTCCACTTT.

Many counts were recorded for this clonotype. The V and J genes are TRBV12-3 or TRBV12-4 and TRBJ1-4, with D maybe TRBD1 (5 bases). The V end was cut by 1 base, the J end by 14 bases, with 8 bases between. The CDR3 spans 11 residues. CDR3 amino acids: CASSLGWDLFF. The CDR3 coding sequence is TGTGCCAGCAGTTTAGGCTGGGACCTGTTTTTT.

CDR3 DNA: TGTGCCAGCAGCAAGCTCCCTGGGGAAAGCTCCTACAATGAGCAGTTCTTC. Amino acid sequence: CASSKLPGESSYNEQFF. The chain carries TRBV6-5 and TRBJ2-1; no reliable D call. Germline lookup yields CDR1 MNHEY and CDR2 SVGAGI. Trimming shortened V by 6 bases and J by 0 bases, and 18 bases separated the two germline ends. This CDR3 contains 17 residues.

V is TRBV6-6 and J is TRBJ2-1, with D possibly called TRBD1 or TRBD2 (7 bases each). The CDR3 has 15 amino acids. V lost 7 bases to trimming and J lost 0 bases, with 13 bases between them. From germline, CDR1 is MNHNY and CDR2 SVGAGI (reference sequence). The CDR3 reads CASTQGGSSYNEQFF. DNA for the CDR3: TGTGCCAGCACCCAGGGGGGGAGCTCCTACAATGAGCAGTTCTTC.